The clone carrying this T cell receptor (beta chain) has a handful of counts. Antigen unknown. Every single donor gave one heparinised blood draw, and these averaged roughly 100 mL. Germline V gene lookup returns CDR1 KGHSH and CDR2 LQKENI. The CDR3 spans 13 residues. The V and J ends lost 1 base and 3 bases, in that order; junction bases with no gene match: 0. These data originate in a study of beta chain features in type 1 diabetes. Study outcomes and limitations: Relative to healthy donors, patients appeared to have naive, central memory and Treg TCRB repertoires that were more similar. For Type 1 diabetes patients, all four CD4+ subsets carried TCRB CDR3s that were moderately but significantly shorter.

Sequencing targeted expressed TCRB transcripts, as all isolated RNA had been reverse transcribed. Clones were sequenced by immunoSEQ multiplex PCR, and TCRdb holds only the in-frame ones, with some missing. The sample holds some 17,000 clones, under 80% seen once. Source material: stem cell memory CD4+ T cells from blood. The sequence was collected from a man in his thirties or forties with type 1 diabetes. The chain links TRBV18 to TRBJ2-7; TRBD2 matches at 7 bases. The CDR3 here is CASSPRGGYEQYF. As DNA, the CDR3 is TGTGCCAGCTCACCACGCGGGGGCTACGAGCAGTACTTC.